These 4 T cell receptor beta chains share one sample of origin, sequenced in a study of ipilimumab plus nivolumab after autologous stem cell transplantation. The repertoire was sequenced with immunoSEQ multiplex PCR; TCRdb's copy has only in-frame clones and lacks some. The table lists some 87,000 clones, approximately 86% of them singletons. The sequencing used PBMCs, collected in a trial of ipilimumab plus nivolumab as post-transplant consolidation. These receptors came from a male donor with diffuse large B-cell lymphoma.

A word on this clone: The DNA is omitted, as the CDR3 cannot be located on it reliably, and the CDR3 follows TCRdb's listing. Other DNA sequences in this sample translate to the same CDR3. The chain employs TRBV27 and TRBJ2-2. Germline CDR1 MNHEY, CDR2 SMNVEV (reference sequence). The CDR3 extends over 18 residues, inclusive of both ends. The CDR3 reads CASSFRARGGRGTGELFF.

The chain joins TRBV30 to TRBJ2-7; D might be TRBD1 or TRBD2, each matching 5 bases. Germline V gene lookup returns CDR1 GTSNPN and CDR2 SVGIG (reference sequence). The CDR3 is 12 residues long. V was pared by 5 bases and J by 5 bases, with 13 bases between. The DNA of the CDR3 is TGTGCCTGGGGAGGACATTCCGACGAGCAGTACTTC. Protein: CAWGGHSDEQYF.

This clone has only one observation. This chain joins TRBV7-9 and TRBJ1-4, with D unclear. Per germline, CDR1 SEHNR and CDR2 FQNEAQ (reference sequence). The CDR3 has 14 residues. V was shortened by 8 bases and J by 0 bases, with 10 bases between the two germline ends. The CDR3 reads CASAGRATNEKLFF. CDR3 nucleotides: TGTGCCAGCGCCGGTCGGGCAACTAATGAAAAACTGTTTTTT. Filled out from reference TRBV7-9 and TRBJ1-4, the complete variable domain reads DTGVSQNPRHKITKRGQNVTFRCDPISEHNRLYWYRQTLGQGPEFLTYFQNEAQLEKSRLLSDRFSAERPKGSFSTLEIQRTEQGDSAMYLCASAGRATNEKLFFGSGTQLSVL.

The rearrangement links TRBV6-1 to TRBJ1-4; TRBD1 matches 8 bases. Germline V lookup: CDR1 MNHNS, CDR2 SASEGT. V dropped 2 bases and J dropped 8; count of bases not matched to a gene: 4. The CDR3 has 14 residues. This chain's CDR3 is CASSETGGVEKLFF. For the CDR3, the DNA is TGTGCCAGCAGTGAAACAGGGGGAGTCGAAAAACTGTTTTTT.